This TCR beta chain was found in a study of beta chain features in type 1 diabetes. What was sequenced were expressed TCRB transcripts, since all of the isolated RNA had been reverse transcribed. Repertoires were generated with immunoSEQ multiplex PCR, while TCRdb's copy carries only in-frame clones and drops some. The data contain about 150,000 clones, roughly 11% of them singletons. Germline V gene sequence: CDR1 LGHNA, CDR2 YNFKEQ. V was pared by 0 bases and J by 1 base, with 8 bases between. This CDR3 spans 15 amino acids. The sequence came from a man aged 18 to 30 in good health. This rearrangement joins TRBV4-2 to TRBJ2-3, with D possibly being TRBD1 (6 bases). What was sequenced was central memory CD4+ T cells from blood. The CDR3 spells CASSQDGQRTDTQYF. The CDR3 coding sequence is TGTGCCAGCAGCCAAGACGGACAGCGCACAGATACGCAGTATTTT.